This TCR beta chain was recovered during a study of tumor-infiltrating lymphocytes in primary liver carcinoma. Study background: About 3.5 to 7.5 million productive TCRbeta reads were obtained from the samples, with similar numbers across tissue types.

Points on this clonotype: No antigen is known for it.

The study extracted blood RNA from unsorted whole blood and also extracted germline DNA. Before any surgery took place, four milliliters of peripheral blood were collected. Broader study findings: For tumor-adjacent and tumor-blood pairs, overlap was less than that seen for tumor region pairs. Bulk samples went unsorted, so CD4+ and CD8+ repertoires were not compared.

Trimming took 0 bases from V and 5 from J, leaving 14 bases between them. CDR1 and CDR2 (germline): GTSNPN, SVGIG (reference sequence). This CDR3 has 14 residues. Using a constant-region primer together with ProtoScript II reverse transcriptase, TCR beta cDNA was made from about 490 ng of total RNA. Slightly modified ARM-PCR with three nested multiplex PCR rounds yielded TCR beta libraries. The two initial PCR rounds, roughly 10 cycles each, used TRBV1-TRBV30 forward and C-beta reverse primers. In TCRdb, the multiplex PCR reads were re-called with MiXCR into one record per CDR3 protein. The data hold some 190,000 distinct CDR3 sequences, with about 60% observed a single time.

Specimen: peripheral blood. This chain links TRBV30 with TRBJ2-7; a possible D gene is TRBD2 (7 bases). This receptor was identified in a middle-aged man with primary liver carcinoma and hepatitis B virus infection. CDR3 bases: TGTGCCTGGAGTGTCGGGGCGGGGGCCCACGAGCAGTACTTC. It is translated as CAWSVGAGAHEQYF.